These 3 T cell receptor beta chains were sequenced from one sample in a study of T-cell reconstitution after alpha-beta-depleted transplantation in children. Unique molecular identifiers featured in how the TCRbeta library was prepared. From the PCR reads, TCRdb called clonotypes with MiXCR, one entry per CDR3 protein. In the table there are around 130,000 distinct CDR3 sequences, about 9.9% of which are singletons. The sequencing used PBMCs, mostly from graft donor cells, collected 180 days after TCRalphabeta/CD19-depleted stem cell transplant. The receptors come from a girl under three years old who had a stem cell transplant for combined immunodeficiency, so the T cells may come from the graft donor.

This clonotype has only a few counts. The rearrangement uses TRBV20-1 and TRBJ2-5; the D gene is possibly TRBD1 (6 bases). V lost 0 bases and J 5 bases, leaving 16 bases between the germline ends. This CDR3 spans 15 amino acids. From germline, CDR1 is DFQATT and CDR2 SNEGSKA (reference sequence). The CDR3 region has the DNA TGCAGTGCTAGAGACCCGCACAGGGCGAGGGAGACCCAGTACTTC. Its protein product is CSARDPHRARETQYF.

This clonotype was picked up a small number of times. The chain has TRBV7-8 and TRBJ2-3; D is ambiguous. The V gene lost 6 bases and the J gene lost 2 bases, with 3 bases spanning the gap. Germline CDR1 and CDR2: SGHVS and FQNEAQ. The CDR3 sequence is 11 residues long. CDR3 DNA sequence: TGTGCCAGCAGGCTCACAGATACGCAGTATTTT. Its translation is CASRLTDTQYF.

The chain recombines TRBV12-3 or TRBV12-4 with TRBJ2-7; 9 nucleotides match TRBD2. With V trimmed by 4 bases and J by 2 bases, 6 bases remained unmatched. The CDR3 sequence is 15 residues long. DNA of the CDR3: TGTGCCAGCAGTTCGAGACTAGCGGCCCCCTACGAGCAGTACTTC. Protein product: CASSSRLAAPYEQYF.